This T cell receptor beta chain originates from a study of T cells after yellow fever vaccination (dated by TCRdb to between 2018 and 2021). At the level of the whole study: The SMART-Seq v4 Ultra Low Input RNA kit was used to prepare libraries from fractions with low cell numbers. To follow T-cell clones before and after both primary and booster YFV17D yellow fever vaccination, bulk TCR alpha and beta repertoires underwent longitudinal sequencing. Two healthy male donors, one aged 18 to 30 and one aged 30 to 40 years, made up the cohort. Blood samples were taken at several timepoints before and after primary and secondary immunization, and bulk PBMC replicates and cell subsets were isolated.

As concerns this clonotype: Its target antigen remains unknown. No qualities accompany the bases; no much larger clone lies one base away.

The treatment or condition label, as the study defines it: live attenuated yellow fever vaccine strain. Two biological replicates of bulk PBMCs were collected at each blood-draw timepoint. A standard Ficoll-Paque protocol was used to isolate PBMCs from peripheral blood. RNA was extracted with TriZol from bulk PBMCs, CD4 and CD8 fractions, and dextramer-positive and dextramer-negative fractions. Overall results and qualifications from the work: Computational filtering was needed because FACS-sorted repertoires could contain abundant contaminating clonotypes from the bulk population. A small share of clonotypes occurred in both CD4 and CD8 compartments, likely arising from convergent recombination. Because only a couple of donors were included in the study, the extent to which the findings can be generalized is limited. After the booster, most clones that had expanded after primary vaccination were detected again (roughly 96% of CD4 and around nine tenths of CD8), suggesting broad maintenance of memory. Compared with the primary T-cell response, the secondary T-cell response was faster but weaker, reaching its peak on day 5 rather than on day 15.

The germline V gene provides CDR1 MNHEY and CDR2 SVGEGT. Germline trimming: 10 bases from V, 7 bases from J; junction bases outside gene matches: 11. Taken from cysteine to phenylalanine, the CDR3 has 13 residues. Only the CDR3 part of the read is kept: 39 bases, read in frame from the first base. Synthesis of TCR cDNA relied on 5'RACE template switching, a step that introduced a universal primer site along with unique molecular identifiers. Priming of cDNA synthesis was performed from both the TCR alpha and TCR beta constant segments. Libraries were amplified in two PCR steps, with sample barcodes and sequencing adapters added in the second step. Libraries were sequenced on Illumina HiSeq 2500 (2x100 bp) or NovaSeq (2x150 bp). Per the authors' processing: MIGEC was used to demultiplex reads and collapse the reads into UMI consensus sequences, and MiXCR was used for V(D)J alignment. Clonotypes responding to the vaccine were identified with edgeR on replicate PBMC samples, with the criteria of FDR below 0.01 and a log2 fold change above 5 up to day 15. Bulk clonotypes were assigned CD4 or CD8 identity according to which sequenced CD4 or CD8 repertoire held them at higher abundance. TCRdb reprocessing: public reads trimmed at Q25 with fastp, clones called with MiXCR, in-frame beta chains kept. CDR3 protein sequences are deduplicated, and each keeps its most common genes and DNA. TCRdb assigned the V and J calls; the authors' analysis was not used. This sample comprises nearly 550,000 distinct CDR3 sequences, around 21% of them detected only once. Approximately 14% of the sample lies in the top ten.

This TCR derives from a man aged 25 to 40 who received the YFV17D yellow fever vaccine. The sequencing here drew on PBMCs, taken 15 days after the yellow fever booster vaccination. The chain links TRBV6-2 or TRBV6-3 with TRBJ1-2; the central 8 bases match TRBD1. The CDR3 protein sequence reads: CAIGQGVVGGYTF. Read as DNA, the sequence is TGTGCCATTGGACAGGGCGTCGTTGGTGGCTACACCTTC.